The following is a T cell receptor (beta chain) sequence with its context. Its antigen is unknown. The CDR3 loop spans 14 amino acids. CDR1 SEHNR and CDR2 FQNEAQ come from the germline V gene (reference sequence). Deletions cut 6 bases from V and 6 bases from J, with 17 bases between. The sample comes from a study of blood T cells in healthy people across ages. Notes on the study in general: Reliance upon unsorted PBMCs precluded definitive naive versus antigen-experienced comparison.

Healthy individuals of Caucasian origin from Russia, aged about 6 to 100, served as donors. Each donor's blood draw was roughly 9.8 milliliters of peripheral blood. Using a J-beta primer mix together with a sample-barcoded 5' primer, a second PCR was run for roughly 7 to 12 cycles. In TCRdb, the 5' RACE reads were re-called with MiXCR into one record per CDR3 protein. The data hold about 1.6 million distinct CDR3 sequences, with around 35% observed a single time. Sequenced: blood. The origin of this receptor is a woman aged 25 to 39 in good health. The chain joins TRBV7-9 to TRBJ1-1, with D possibly being TRBD1 (6 bases). The CDR3 DNA sequence: TGTGCCAGCAGATCCACAGGGCCGGTGGCTGAAGCTTTCTTT. This gives the protein CASRSTGPVAEAFF.